These T cell receptor beta chains were read from a single sample in a study of T cell changes during pregnancy in multiple sclerosis. Clones were read by immunoSEQ multiplex PCR, and TCRdb kept only the in-frame ones, dropping some. The data contain 40,000 to 50,000 clones, 80% to 85% of them seen just once; the ten biggest clones take up about 0.6%. Source: CD4+ T cells from peripheral blood mononuclear cells, taken before pregnancy. The receptors were gathered from a female donor with multiple sclerosis, enrolled in a pregnancy study. CDR3s include the opening cysteine and the closing phenylalanine or tryptophan. The D gene is left open where the match is weak. Some rows have no size entry. The others give once, few or many, or a class for an expanded clone.

v_gene: TRBV4-2
d_gene: .
abundance: .
j_gene: TRBJ2-7
CDR3aa: CASSQDPIPYEQYF
CDR3nt: TGTGCCAGCAGCCAAGATCCTATCCCCTACGAGCAGTACTTC

v_gene: TRBV18
d_gene: .
abundance: .
j_gene: TRBJ1-3
CDR3aa: CASLEQDSSGNTIYF
CDR3nt: TGTGCCAGCTTGGAACAGGATTCCTCTGGAAACACCATATATTTT

v_gene: TRBV29-1
d_gene: TRBD2
abundance: .
j_gene: TRBJ2-2
CDR3aa: CSVVSGSLTGELFF
CDR3nt: TGCAGCGTCGTGAGCGGGAGTCTCACCGGGGAGCTGTTTTTT

v_gene: TRBV19
d_gene: TRBD2
abundance: many
j_gene: TRBJ2-3
CDR3aa: CASSMRLAGGTDTQYF
CDR3nt: TGTGCCAGTAGTATGAGGCTAGCGGGGGGCACAGATACGCAGTATTTT

v_gene: TRBV4-3
d_gene: .
abundance: .
j_gene: TRBJ2-5
CDR3aa: CASSQEPHQGETQYF
CDR3nt: TGCGCCAGCAGCCAAGAACCCCATCAGGGGGAGACCCAGTACTTC

v_gene: TRBV5-1
d_gene: .
abundance: .
j_gene: TRBJ2-1
CDR3aa: CASSTSGDSSSYNEQFF
CDR3nt: TGCGCCAGCAGCACGTCAGGGGATTCCAGCTCCTACAATGAGCAGTTCTTC

v_gene: TRBV6-1
d_gene: .
abundance: once
j_gene: TRBJ1-1
CDR3aa: CASSAVQNTEAFF
CDR3nt: TGTGCCAGCAGCGCGGTACAGAACACTGAAGCTTTCTTT

v_gene: TRBV28
d_gene: .
abundance: .
j_gene: TRBJ1-5
CDR3aa: CASGGWAGEEPQHF
CDR3nt: TGTGCCAGCGGCGGGTGGGCAGGTGAGGAGCCCCAGCATTTT

v_gene: TRBV19
d_gene: .
abundance: .
j_gene: TRBJ1-5
CDR3aa: CASTFTAGKLANQPQHF
CDR3nt: TGTGCCAGTACTTTCACGGCCGGGAAGCTCGCAAATCAGCCCCAGCATTTT

v_gene: TRBV4-2
d_gene: .
abundance: .
j_gene: TRBJ1-4
CDR3aa: CASSQRDATNEKLFF
CDR3nt: TGTGCCAGCAGCCAGCGAGATGCAACTAATGAAAAACTGTTTTTT

v_gene: TRBV19
d_gene: .
abundance: .
j_gene: TRBJ2-7
CDR3aa: CASSIEAGDHEQYF
CDR3nt: TGTGCCAGTAGTATAGAAGCAGGGGACCACGAGCAGTACTTC

v_gene: TRBV19
d_gene: TRBD1
abundance: .
j_gene: TRBJ2-1
CDR3aa: CASSRGDRNFLGSYNEQFF
CDR3nt: TGTGCCAGTAGTAGGGGGGACAGGAACTTTTTGGGCTCCTACAATGAGCAGTTCTTC

v_gene: TRBV6-1
d_gene: .
abundance: once
j_gene: TRBJ1-5
CDR3aa: CASSPTNIEPQHF
CDR3nt: TGTGCCAGCAGTCCCACAAACATCGAGCCCCAGCATTTT

v_gene: TRBV2
d_gene: .
abundance: .
j_gene: TRBJ1-5
CDR3aa: CASGTGPNQPQHF
CDR3nt: TGTGCCAGCGGTACAGGCCCAAATCAGCCCCAGCATTTT

v_gene: TRBV7-8
d_gene: .
abundance: .
j_gene: TRBJ2-1
CDR3aa: CASSLGQGYYNEQFF
CDR3nt: TGTGCCAGCAGCTTGGGTCAGGGGTACTACAATGAGCAGTTCTTC

v_gene: TRBV7-2
d_gene: TRBD1
abundance: .
j_gene: TRBJ1-5
CDR3aa: CASSLGGTGPQPQHF
CDR3nt: TGTGCCAGCAGCTTAGGTGGGACAGGGCCCCAGCCCCAGCATTTT

v_gene: TRBV4-2
d_gene: TRBD1
abundance: .
j_gene: TRBJ2-7
CDR3aa: CASSLEGQGAQEQYF
CDR3nt: TGTGCCAGCAGCCTAGAGGGACAGGGGGCTCAAGAGCAGTACTTC

v_gene: TRBV6-5
d_gene: .
abundance: once
j_gene: TRBJ1-2
CDR3aa: CASSYSRGHGGYTF
CDR3nt: TGTGCCAGCAGTTACTCTAGGGGCCACGGTGGCTACACCTTC

v_gene: TRBV7-2
d_gene: .
abundance: .
j_gene: TRBJ2-3
CDR3aa: CASNPIGRASDTQYF
CDR3nt: TGTGCCAGCAATCCGATCGGGAGAGCGTCAGATACGCAGTATTTT

v_gene: TRBV11-2
d_gene: TRBD1
abundance: .
j_gene: TRBJ2-1
CDR3aa: CASSLGQGEYNEQFF
CDR3nt: TGTGCCAGCAGCCTAGGACAGGGGGAGTACAATGAGCAGTTCTTC

v_gene: TRBV6-5
d_gene: .
abundance: .
j_gene: TRBJ2-7
CDR3aa: CASRRGTAIYEQYF
CDR3nt: TGTGCCAGCCGCCGCGGGACAGCAATTTACGAGCAGTACTTC

v_gene: TRBV7-2
d_gene: TRBD1
abundance: .
j_gene: TRBJ2-2
CDR3aa: CASSPGQGITGELFF
CDR3nt: TGTGCCAGCAGCCCTGGACAGGGAATCACCGGGGAGCTGTTTTTT

v_gene: TRBV5-1
d_gene: .
abundance: few
j_gene: TRBJ1-1
CDR3aa: CASSLAYLGARTEAFF
CDR3nt: TGCGCCAGCAGCTTGGCCTATCTGGGGGCTCGGACTGAAGCTTTCTTT

v_gene: TRBV5-1
d_gene: TRBD2
abundance: .
j_gene: TRBJ2-1
CDR3aa: CATRTSGLSYNEQFF
CDR3nt: TGCGCCACCAGGACTAGCGGCCTTTCCTACAATGAGCAGTTCTTC

v_gene: TRBV5-5
d_gene: TRBD1
abundance: .
j_gene: TRBJ1-2
CDR3aa: CASIRGAGTGNVGGYTF
CDR3nt: TGTGCCAGCATCAGGGGGGCCGGGACAGGGAATGTCGGTGGCTACACCTTC

v_gene: TRBV11-2
d_gene: .
abundance: .
j_gene: TRBJ1-1
CDR3aa: CASSLVGVNTEAFF
CDR3nt: TGTGCCAGCAGCTTAGTAGGGGTGAACACTGAAGCTTTCTTT

v_gene: TRBV11-1
d_gene: TRBD2
abundance: .
j_gene: TRBJ2-3
CDR3aa: CASSSIGLAGAKNTQYF
CDR3nt: TGTGCCAGCAGCTCGATCGGCCTAGCGGGCGCAAAAAATACGCAGTATTTT

v_gene: TRBV27
d_gene: .
abundance: .
j_gene: TRBJ2-2
CDR3aa: CASSPTGNTGELFF
CDR3nt: TGTGCCAGCAGCCCAACGGGTAACACCGGGGAGCTGTTTTTT

v_gene: TRBV11-3
d_gene: .
abundance: .
j_gene: TRBJ2-3
CDR3aa: CASSLGSGETDTQYF
CDR3nt: TGTGCCAGCAGCTTAGGTTCAGGCGAGACAGATACGCAGTATTTT

v_gene: TRBV25-1
d_gene: TRBD1
abundance: .
j_gene: TRBJ1-2
CDR3aa: CASSDSGQGINYGYTF
CDR3nt: TGTGCCAGCAGTGATTCGGGACAGGGGATAAACTATGGCTACACCTTC

v_gene: TRBV10-3
d_gene: .
abundance: .
j_gene: TRBJ1-2
CDR3aa: CAISESTGQTGYTF
CDR3nt: TGTGCCATCAGTGAGTCTACAGGGCAGACTGGCTACACCTTC

v_gene: TRBV19
d_gene: .
abundance: .
j_gene: TRBJ1-5
CDR3aa: CAGHGDPQHF
CDR3nt: TGTGCCGGACACGGCGATCCCCAGCATTTT

v_gene: TRBV14
d_gene: TRBD1
abundance: .
j_gene: TRBJ2-2
CDR3aa: CASSHAAGTGRAGELFF
CDR3nt: TGTGCCAGCAGCCACGCCGCCGGGACAGGGCGCGCCGGGGAGCTGTTTTTT

v_gene: TRBV7-2
d_gene: .
abundance: .
j_gene: TRBJ2-3
CDR3aa: CASSLGVRIDTQYF
CDR3nt: TGTGCCAGCAGCTTAGGGGTGCGGATAGATACGCAGTATTTT

v_gene: TRBV19
d_gene: TRBD2
abundance: .
j_gene: TRBJ2-1
CDR3aa: CASSIGGGLYNEQFF
CDR3nt: TGTGCCAGTAGTATAGGCGGGGGGCTGTACAATGAGCAGTTCTTC

v_gene: TRBV5-6
d_gene: TRBD1
abundance: .
j_gene: TRBJ1-1
CDR3aa: CASSLSQGVVGLNTEAFF
CDR3nt: TGTGCCAGCAGCTTGAGCCAGGGGGTCGTCGGGCTCAACACTGAAGCTTTCTTT

v_gene: TRBV19
d_gene: TRBD1
abundance: once
j_gene: TRBJ1-5
CDR3aa: CASSMGTGLQPQHF
CDR3nt: TGTGCCAGTAGTATGGGGACAGGGCTTCAGCCCCAGCATTTT

v_gene: TRBV5-6
d_gene: TRBD2
abundance: .
j_gene: TRBJ2-7
CDR3aa: CASSLLGLENYEQYF
CDR3nt: TGTGCCAGCAGCTTATTGGGACTAGAAAACTACGAGCAGTACTTC

v_gene: TRBV18
d_gene: .
abundance: .
j_gene: TRBJ1-3
CDR3aa: CASSRFAGWGDNSGNTIYF
CDR3nt: TGTGCCAGCTCACGTTTTGCAGGATGGGGCGATAACTCTGGAAACACCATATATTTT

v_gene: TRBV11-2
d_gene: TRBD2
abundance: .
j_gene: TRBJ2-1
CDR3aa: CASSRTSGGAEQFF
CDR3nt: TGTGCCAGCAGCCGGACTAGCGGGGGGGCTGAGCAGTTCTTC

v_gene: TRBV5-1
d_gene: .
abundance: .
j_gene: TRBJ2-2
CDR3aa: CASRETGDTGELFF
CDR3nt: TGCGCCAGCAGGGAAACAGGAGACACCGGGGAGCTGTTTTTT

v_gene: TRBV6-1
d_gene: TRBD1
abundance: .
j_gene: TRBJ1-5
CDR3aa: CASREAFSGGYSNQPQHF
CDR3nt: TGTGCCAGCCGTGAGGCGTTTTCAGGGGGGTATAGCAATCAGCCCCAGCATTTT